This note documents a single TCR beta chain sequence. Its target is not known. This entry belongs to a study of molecular identifiers for immune sequencing clone quantification. Whole-study context: Replicate runs used RNA from approximately 20,000 or 100,000 naive CD8 cells, which was split five ways into aliquots, and four of those aliquots were then sequenced. Findings of the study overall: Whereas naive cells kept under 1% of molecules in clones above 20 RNA copies, such clones held over 98% in effectors.

Naive CD8 T cells were picked out by sorting for CD8+CD4-CCR7+CD45RA+. Listed TCR primers, together with previously described methods, were used for the bulk TCR libraries. TCRdb recomputed calls from the PCR reads with MiXCR, one row per CDR3 protein. The sample consists of about 640,000 distinct CDR3 sequences, about 20% of them appearing once. Germline CDR1 reads MNHNS; CDR2 reads SASEGT. The CDR3 spans 14 residues. V shed 6 bases and J shed 2 bases, with 11 bases lying between them. The source of this sequence is a human donor in good health. Some libraries in this study had Jurkat cell RNA spiked in. The sequenced material came from naive CD8+ T cells from blood, with Jurkat cell RNA spiked in. Regarding subset: FACS-sorted CD8+CD4-CCR7+CD45RA+ naive T cells. This chain joins TRBV6-1 and TRBJ2-1; either TRBD1 or TRBD2 may supply D (5 bases each). CDR3: CASRTETTYNEQFF. Written as DNA, the CDR3 is TGTGCCAGCAGGACAGAGACTACCTACAATGAGCAGTTCTTC.